This T cell receptor beta chain was profiled in a study of T-cell reconstitution after alpha-beta-depleted transplantation in children. Preparation of the TCRbeta library was carried out with unique molecular identifiers. TCRdb fed the PCR reads into MiXCR, producing one record per CDR3 protein. The profile covers a few hundred thousand distinct CDR3 sequences, with roughly 25% appearing a single time and roughly 9.8% taken by the ten largest. Points from the study as a whole: Some patients owed their high day-60 TCRbeta diversity to surviving recipient T cells and thymic progenitors. Most T-cell counts and diversity one year after the transplant came from T cells that were newly produced. Several hundred expanded graft clones reportedly supplied alpha-beta T cells about two months after transplant.

CDR1 SEHNR and CDR2 FQNEAQ come from the germline V gene (reference sequence). V gave up 3 bases and J gave up 7 bases; unmatched junction bases: 1. The CDR3 totals 13 residues. This clonotype came up a few times. Its antigen is as yet unknown. Sequenced here: PBMCs, mostly from graft donor cells, sampled 180 days after TCRalphabeta/CD19-depleted stem cell transplant. The genes are TRBV7-9 and TRBJ1-3; 9 bases align to TRBD1. This clonotype was sampled from a male patient under 18 who had a stem cell transplant for acute lymphoblastic leukemia, so the T cells may come from the graft donor. The CDR3 coding sequence is TGTGCCAGCAGCTTCGGACAGGGGAACACCATATATTTT. It encodes CASSFGQGNTIYF.